This T cell receptor beta chain emerged from a study of blood T cell repertoires in COVID-19. Study-level background: The cDNA or gDNA used as material had been derived from T cells, B-cell-depleted T cells, or PBMCs.

Authors' analysis steps: Estimated nucleated cell counts came from reference gene primer amplification. Profiled with immunoSEQ multiplex PCR; TCRdb holds only in-frame clones, not every one. Clone size and V and J calls were adopted from that table, with D and trimming inferred from the DNA. The sample contains 75,000 to 95,000 clones, around nine tenths of which appear only once. V shed 5 bases and J shed 2 bases, with 10 bases lying between them. This CDR3 comprises 14 residues. The germline V gene has CDR1 SEHNR and CDR2 FQNEAQ (reference sequence). The chain links TRBV7-9 to TRBJ1-5, with D possibly matching TRBD1 (5 bases). The TCR originated in a man aged 55-75 years with acute or convalescent COVID-19. Sequences were obtained from peripheral blood. CDR3: CASSPPGGNQPQHF. The CDR3 DNA reads TGTGCCAGCAGCCCTCCGGGGGGCAATCAGCCCCAGCATTTT.